This T cell receptor (beta chain) appears in the sequencing data of a study of immune cell composition in non-small cell lung cancer. Turning to the study itself: Most cases were lung adenocarcinoma or squamous cell carcinoma. Study-level findings and limits: Approximately 73% of squamous and 25% to 35% of adenocarcinoma cases had tumour-associated clones >0.5%.

Measured with immunoSEQ multiplex PCR; TCRdb has only the in-frame clones, and not every one. The sample holds about 2,200 clones, approximately 90% seen once. CDR1 and CDR2 from the germline V gene are LNHDA and SQIVND (reference sequence). The CDR3 loop spans 19 amino acids. Losses at the gene ends were 3 bases for V and 6 bases for J; bases not matched to a gene: 18. On this clone: Its antigen is still unknown.

This TCR was sampled from a human donor with non-small cell lung cancer. The chain is built from TRBV19 and TRBJ2-1; 9 bases map to TRBD2. Sequenced material: lung tumor tissue. As DNA, the CDR3 is TGTGCCAGTAGTATTCCGAATGACTACTTCTTGACTAGCGGCAATGAGCAGTTCTTC. It specifies CASSIPNDYFLTSGNEQFF. The complete variable domain, with remaining parts taken from reference TRBV19 and TRBJ2-1, reads DGGITQSPKYLFRKEGQNVTLSCEQNLNHDAMYWYRQDPGQGLRLIYYSQIVNDFQKGDIAEGYSVSREKKESFPLTVTSAQKNPTAFYLCASSIPNDYFLTSGNEQFFGPGTRLTVL.